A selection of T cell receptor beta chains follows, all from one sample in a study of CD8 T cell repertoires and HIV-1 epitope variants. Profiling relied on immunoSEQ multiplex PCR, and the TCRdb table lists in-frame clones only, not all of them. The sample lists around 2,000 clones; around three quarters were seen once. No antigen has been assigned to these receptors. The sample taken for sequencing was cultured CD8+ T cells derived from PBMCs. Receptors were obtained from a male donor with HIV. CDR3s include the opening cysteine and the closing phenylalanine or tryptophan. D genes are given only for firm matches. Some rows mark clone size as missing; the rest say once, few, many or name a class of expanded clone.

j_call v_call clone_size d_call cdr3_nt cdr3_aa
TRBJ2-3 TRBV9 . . TGTGCCAGCAGCGTTAACACAGATACGCAGTATTTT CASSVNTDTQYF
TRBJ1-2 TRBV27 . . TGTGCCAGCAGTTTACTTGGGGGGTACTATGGCTACACCTTC CASSLLGGYYGYTF
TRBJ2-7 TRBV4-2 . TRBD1 TGTGCCAGCAGCCAAACAGGGGTCAACGAGCAGTACTTC CASSQTGVNEQYF
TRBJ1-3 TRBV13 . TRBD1 TGTGCCAGCAGCTTAGACCAGGGGGCCGGTGGAAACACCATATATTTT CASSLDQGAGGNTIYF
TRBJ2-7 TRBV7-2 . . TGTGCCAGCAGCCTTTTTGGACAGTTCTACGAGCAGTACTTC CASSLFGQFYEQYF
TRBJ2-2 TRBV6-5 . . TGTGCCAGCAGCTCGGACAGCACCGGGGAGCTGTTTTTT CASSSDSTGELFF
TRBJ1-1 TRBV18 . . TGTGCCAGCTCATCGGTCACCAACACTGAAGCTTTCTTT CASSSVTNTEAFF
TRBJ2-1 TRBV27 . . TGTGCCAGCATGGGAGGTAGCTGGAGCTCCTACAATGAGCAGTTCTTC CASMGGSWSSYNEQFF
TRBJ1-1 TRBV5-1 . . TGCGCCAGCAGCTTGGCCTTCTCTGGGTCGAACACTGAAGCTTTCTTT CASSLAFSGSNTEAFF
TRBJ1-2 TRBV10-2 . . TGCGCCAGCAGTGATGGGGGGGGCTATGGCTACACCTTC CASSDGGGYGYTF
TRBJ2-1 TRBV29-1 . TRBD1 TGCAGCGTTGGGCGACAGGGACCCTACAATGAGCAGTTCTTC CSVGRQGPYNEQFF
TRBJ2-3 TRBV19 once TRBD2 TGTGCCAGTAGTATCCCTAGCGGCCTGACAGATACGCAGTATTTT CASSIPSGLTDTQYF
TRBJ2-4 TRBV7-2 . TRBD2 TGTGCCAGCAGCTTGCCGGGACTAGCGGGATCGGGGAACATTCAGTACTTC CASSLPGLAGSGNIQYF
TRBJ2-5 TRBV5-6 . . TGTGCCAGCAGCGAGGGACCGCGGCAAGAGACCCAGTACTTC CASSEGPRQETQYF
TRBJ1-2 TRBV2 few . TGTGCCAGCAGTGAGTGGGAGGCCGATGGCTACACCTTC CASSEWEADGYTF
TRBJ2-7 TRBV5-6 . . TGTGCCAGCAGCTTGGCTACCGGGAGCTTCTACGAGCAGTACTTC CASSLATGSFYEQYF
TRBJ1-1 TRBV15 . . TGTGCCACCAGCAGTGGGGAGGCGGCTTTCTTT CATSSGEAAFF
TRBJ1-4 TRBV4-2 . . TGTGCCAGCAGCCAAGGATCACAGGAGGAACTGTTTTTT CASSQGSQEELFF
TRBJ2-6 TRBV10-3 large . TGTGCCATCAGTGAGTCTCTGGGGGTATCTGGGGCCAACGTCCTGACTTTC CAISESLGVSGANVLTF
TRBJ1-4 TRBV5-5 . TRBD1 TGTGCCAGCAGCCCGGACAGGGTACCTAATGAAAAACTGTTTTTT CASSPDRVPNEKLFF
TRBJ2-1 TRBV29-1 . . TGCAGCGTTGAATATTTGGGGGCACATGAGCAGTTCTTC CSVEYLGAHEQFF
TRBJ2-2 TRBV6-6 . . TGTGCCAGCAGGCTGACCGGGACACCCGGGGAGCTGTTTTTT CASRLTGTPGELFF
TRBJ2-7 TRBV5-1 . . TGCGCCAGCAGGGAAGCCGGGACCAGTAGCTCCTACGAGCAGTACTTC CASREAGTSSSYEQYF
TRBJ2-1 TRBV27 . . TGTGCCAGCAGTTTATCTAGTCGCCGAGAGCAGTTCTTC CASSLSSRREQFF
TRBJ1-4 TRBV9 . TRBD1 TGTGCCAGCAGCCCTCGACAGGGGGAAAAACTGTTTTTT CASSPRQGEKLFF
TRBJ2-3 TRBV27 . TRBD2 TGTGCCAGCAGTTTAATAGACGGGGGGGTGGGCGAGACGCAGTATTTT CASSLIDGGVGETQYF
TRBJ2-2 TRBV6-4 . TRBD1 TGTGCCAGCAGTTTACAGGGGGACACCGGGGAGCTGTTTTTT CASSLQGDTGELFF
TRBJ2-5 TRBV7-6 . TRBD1 TGTGCCAGCAGCTTAGCCCGGGACAGGAGTGGGAGAGAGACCCAGTACTTC CASSLARDRSGRETQYF
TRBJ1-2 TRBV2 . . TGTGCCAGCAGTGGTCAGGAAGCTAACTATGGCTACACCTTC CASSGQEANYGYTF
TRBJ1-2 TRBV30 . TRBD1 TGTGCCTGGAGTTTTACAGGGGAAGACTATGGCTACACCTTC CAWSFTGEDYGYTF
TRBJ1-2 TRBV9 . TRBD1 TGTGCCAGCAGCACACCGACAGGGCCTGGGGAAGGCTACACCTTC CASSTPTGPGEGYTF
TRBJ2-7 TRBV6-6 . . TGTGCCAGCAGTGCCCAGACGGGATACGAGCAGTACTTC CASSAQTGYEQYF
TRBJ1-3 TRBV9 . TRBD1 TGTGCCAGCAGCGAAGGACAGGGGGTCTCTGGAAACACCATATATTTT CASSEGQGVSGNTIYF
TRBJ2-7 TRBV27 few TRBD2 TGTGCCAGCAGCCCCATCTCTACTAGCGGGAGCTCCTACGAGCAGTACTTC CASSPISTSGSSYEQYF
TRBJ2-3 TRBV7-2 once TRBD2 TGTGCCAGCAGCTTAGTACGGGGGCTGACTAGCGGGGCCACAGATACGCAGTATTTT CASSLVRGLTSGATDTQYF
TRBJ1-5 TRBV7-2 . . TGTGCCAGCAGCTCGGAGGGCTATAGCAATCAGCCCCAGCATTTT CASSSEGYSNQPQHF
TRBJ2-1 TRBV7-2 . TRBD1 TGTGCCAGCAGCTTAGTAGGGGGCGCCTACAATGAGCAGTTCTTC CASSLVGGAYNEQFF
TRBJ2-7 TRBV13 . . TGTGCCAGCAGCTTCGTAGGGGACGAGCAGTACTTC CASSFVGDEQYF
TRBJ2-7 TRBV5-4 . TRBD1 TGTGCCAGCAGCTGGGGGACAGGGACCTACGAGCAGTACTTC CASSWGTGTYEQYF
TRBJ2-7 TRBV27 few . TGTGCCAGCAGCCAGGGGCCCTACGAGCAGTACTTC CASSQGPYEQYF
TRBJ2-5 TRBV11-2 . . TGTGCCAGCAGCCGGGACATTGGCGAGACCCAGTACTTC CASSRDIGETQYF
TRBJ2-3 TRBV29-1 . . TGCAGCGTTGAAGGCGGACCGCCGAGGGCAGATACGCAGTATTTT CSVEGGPPRADTQYF
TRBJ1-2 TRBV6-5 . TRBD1 TGTGCCAGCAGTTCTTCACAGGGGGCTGACTATGGCTACACCTTC CASSSSQGADYGYTF
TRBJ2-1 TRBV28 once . TGTGCCAGCAGTCCCCTCAGGGACTCCTACAATGAGCAGTTCTTC CASSPLRDSYNEQFF
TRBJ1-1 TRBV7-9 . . TGTGCCAGCAGTCAGAAACCGGGACAAATGAACACTGAAGCTTTCTTT CASSQKPGQMNTEAFF
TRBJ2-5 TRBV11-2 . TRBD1 TGTGCCAGCAGCCAGGGGACAGGGGCCCAAGAGACCCAGTACTTC CASSQGTGAQETQYF
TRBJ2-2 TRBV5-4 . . TGTGCCAGCAGCTTGGCCGAGACTCCCGGGGAGCTGTTTTTT CASSLAETPGELFF
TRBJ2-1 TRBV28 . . TGTGCCAGCAGTCTTGCTTTGAATGAGCAGTTCTTC CASSLALNEQFF
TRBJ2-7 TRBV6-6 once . TGTGCCAGCAGTTCCGACTACTACGAGCAGTACTTC CASSSDYYEQYF
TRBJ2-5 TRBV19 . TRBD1 TGTGCCAGTAGCGGGACAGGGGCGACGGAGACCCAGTACTTC CASSGTGATETQYF
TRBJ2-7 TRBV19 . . TGTGCCAGTAGCTCAGGGGGGAACTACGAGCAGTACTTC CASSSGGNYEQYF
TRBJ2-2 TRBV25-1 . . TGTGCCAGCCATCTCACCGGGGAGCTGTTTTTT CASHLTGELFF
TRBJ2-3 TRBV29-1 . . TGCAGCGTTACAGCTGGCGGGAGCACAGATACGCAGTATTTT CSVTAGGSTDTQYF
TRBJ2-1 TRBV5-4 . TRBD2 TGTGCCAGCAACCCCTCGGGAGCGGGGATACGCAATGAGCAGTTCTTC CASNPSGAGIRNEQFF
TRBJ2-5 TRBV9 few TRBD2 TGTGCCAGCAGCGTAGCTTCGAGCGGGGGGGAGACCCAGTACTTC CASSVASSGGETQYF
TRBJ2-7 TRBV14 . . TGTGCCAGCAGTCCTACTAGCTCCCACCGGGAGCAGTACTTC CASSPTSSHREQYF